This entry lists 25 T cell receptor beta chains sequenced from one sample in a study of blood T cell repertoires in COVID-19. The protocol was immunoSEQ multiplex PCR, while the TCRdb copy is restricted to in-frame clones and leaves out a portion. The sample shows about 200,000 clones, around 85% of them seen only once. The source material was peripheral blood. The origin of the receptors is a man aged 50-60 years who had recovered from COVID-19.

The chain employs TRBV27 and TRBJ2-3; 12 positions match TRBD2. V shed 6 bases, J shed 4 bases, and the junction held 2 bases outside the gene matches. CDR1 is MNHEY and CDR2 is SMNVEV in the germline V gene (reference sequence). This CDR3 contains 14 residues. The CDR3: CASSLAGGADTQYF. For the CDR3, the DNA is TGTGCCAGCAGCCTAGCGGGAGGGGCAGATACGCAGTATTTT.

The chain joins TRBV2 to TRBJ2-1; possible D gene TRBD2, 6 bases. The CDR3 runs to 15 residues. Germline CDR1 reads SNHLY; CDR2 reads FYNNEI. Trimming removed 6 bases from V and 9 bases from J, with 21 bases in between. The CDR3 bases are TGTGCCAGCAGCTGGTCAGGAGGGAGATTTGGTGAGCAGTTCTTC. It specifies CASSWSGGRFGEQFF.

Many counts were recorded for this clone. CDR3 in DNA: TGTGCCAGCAGCTTAGCTGGCGGGAGGGCCAACTACAATGAGCAGTTCTTC. This translates into CASSLAGGRANYNEQFF. The chain employs TRBV11-2 and TRBJ2-1; 9 bases fit TRBD2. V shed 1 base and J 3 bases; nucleotides not matched to a gene: 7. CDR1 is SGHAT and CDR2 is FQNNGV in the germline V gene. The CDR3 has 17 residues.

This clone was seen a few times. The chain recombines TRBV3-1 (or the pseudogene TRBV3-2) with TRBJ2-3, with no clear D. V was pared by 0 bases and J by 6 bases, with 19 bases between. The CDR3 contains 17 residues. The V gene's germline CDR1 is LGHDT and CDR2 YNNKEL (reference sequence). The CDR3 protein is CASSQDHVAGTPDTQYF. The CDR3 DNA follows: TGTGCCAGCAGCCAAGATCATGTGGCAGGCACCCCGGATACGCAGTATTTT.

The chain couples TRBV4-2 to TRBJ2-7; TRBD2 matches 12 bases. The CDR3 extends over 16 amino acids. Germline V CDR1 and CDR2: LGHNA, YNFKEQ. V lost 0 bases, J lost 6 bases, and 6 bases stayed unmatched. CDR3: CASSQERTSGNSEQYF. The CDR3 region has the DNA TGTGCCAGCAGCCAAGAGAGGACTAGCGGGAACTCCGAGCAGTACTTC.

This chain links TRBV21-1 with TRBJ2-7; the DNA was not compared with TRBD1, the D call given in the table. TRBV21-1 is an annotated pseudogene. The length of the CDR3 is 15 residues. CDR3 sequence: CASSSPGQSSYEQYF. In DNA form, the CDR3 reads TGTGCCAGCAGCTCACCGGGACAGAGCTCCTACGAGCAGTACTTC.

The J gene is TRBJ2-5, the V gene TRBV5-8; D gene unclear. CDR3 length equals 12 residues. Between the trimmed V and J ends, which lost 0 bases and 5 bases, there was a span of 5 bases. The germline V gene has CDR1 SGHTS and CDR2 YDEGEE. The CDR3 spells CASSLVRETQYF. The CDR3 region has the DNA TGTGCCAGCAGCTTGGTTCGTGAGACCCAGTACTTC.

V gene TRBV9 combines with J gene TRBJ2-3, with a tentative D call TRBD1 (6 bases). Germline V gene lookup returns CDR1 SGDLS and CDR2 YYNGEE. The CDR3 totals 14 residues. V lost 4 bases, J lost 1 base, and 10 bases lay in between. The DNA for the CDR3 is TGTGCCAGCAGCCTCGGACAGCGCACAGATACGCAGTATTTT. It codes for CASSLGQRTDTQYF. The full variable domain, its missing parts supplied by reference TRBV9 and TRBJ2-3, is DSGVTQTPKHLITATGQRVTLRCSPRSGDLSVYWYQQSLDQGLQFLIQYYNGEERAKGNILERFSAQQFPDLHSELNLSSLELGDSALYFCASSLGQRTDTQYFGPGTRLTVL.

This clone was observed a few times. The DNA of the CDR3 is TGTGCCAGCAGCTTATACTCAGGGGACAATCAGCCCCAGCATTTT. This translates into CASSLYSGDNQPQHF. The chain is built from TRBV7-2 and TRBJ1-5; tentatively, D is TRBD1 (6 bases). Germline values: CDR1 SGHTA, CDR2 FQGNSA. CDR3 length: 15 residues. Trimming took 2 bases from V and 3 from J, leaving 11 bases between them.

V gene TRBV7-9 combines with J gene TRBJ2-3, with 9 bases that match TRBD2. V gave up 3 bases and J gave up 1 base; unmatched junction bases: 11. Per the germline V gene, CDR1 is SEHNR and CDR2 is FQNEAQ (reference sequence). This CDR3 spans 18 amino acids. The CDR3 region is CASSFSGSDWGRTDTQYF. The CDR3 nucleotides are TGTGCCAGCAGCTTTAGCGGGAGCGACTGGGGTCGCACAGATACGCAGTATTTT.

This chain connects TRBV5-4 to TRBJ2-5, with 7 bases fitting TRBD2. The V gene's germline CDR1 is SGHNT and CDR2 YYREEE (reference sequence). The trim removed 4 bases at V and 1 base at J, leaving 7 bases unmatched. This CDR3 contains 15 residues. This CDR3 reads CASSATLAVQETQYF. Written as DNA, the CDR3 is TGTGCCAGCAGCGCTACGCTAGCGGTCCAAGAGACCCAGTACTTC.

The rearrangement links TRBV5-6 to TRBJ1-1; D is unclear. This CDR3 is 15 amino acids long. Germline CDR1 reads SGHDT; CDR2 reads YYEEEE. Trimming stripped 2 bases from V and 0 bases from J, with 11 bases between. CDR3 region: CASSFVGRLNTEAFF. DNA for the CDR3: TGTGCCAGCAGCTTTGTAGGGAGGTTGAACACTGAAGCTTTCTTT.

This chain connects TRBV11-3 to TRBJ2-7; D is unclear. The V gene's germline CDR1 is SGHNT and CDR2 YENEEA. V lost 5 bases and J 0 bases, leaving 11 bases between the germline ends. This CDR3 region has 14 residues. Written as DNA, the CDR3 is TGTGCCAGCAGCAGTAAAGCGAGCTCCTACGAGCAGTACTTC. Its protein product is CASSSKASSYEQYF.

The table lists this clone with a count of one. V and J are TRBV28 and TRBJ1-3; perhaps TRBD1 as D (6 bases). The germline V gene encodes CDR1 MDHEN and CDR2 SYDVKM. The CDR3 consists of 12 residues. Trimming shortened V by 8 bases and J by 5 bases, and 10 bases separated the two germline ends. CDR3 DNA: TGTGCCAGCCGGGACACTCGAAACACCATATATTTT. Its protein is CASRDTRNTIYF. Combining the CDR3 with reference TRBV28 and TRBJ1-3 gives the whole variable domain DVKVTQSSRYLVKRTGEKVFLECVQDMDHENMFWYRQDPGLGLRLIYFSYDVKMKEKGDIPEGYSVSREKKERFSLILESASTNQTSMYLCASRDTRNTIYFGEGSWLTVV.

This chain uses TRBV24-1 with TRBJ2-2; TRBD2 agrees at 11 bases. V lost 5 bases and J lost 6; bases outside the gene matches: 10. The CDR3 runs to 17 residues. Germline CDR1 and CDR2: KGHDR and SFDVKD. The CDR3 region is CATSATSGRELPGELFF. CDR3 DNA: TGTGCCACCAGTGCTACTAGCGGGAGAGAGCTCCCCGGGGAGCTGTTTTTT.

The chain employs TRBV24-1 and TRBJ2-7, with TRBD1 matching over 9 bases. This CDR3 region has 15 residues. With V trimmed by 4 bases and J by 3 bases, 6 bases remained unmatched. Germline V gives CDR1 KGHDR, CDR2 SFDVKD. CDR3 nucleotide sequence: TGTGCCACCAGTGAAAGTCGACAGGGGGGCTACGAGCAGTACTTC. It yields the protein CATSESRQGGYEQYF.

This clone was observed many times. In DNA form, the CDR3 reads TGTGCCAGCAGTGAAGGATACGGGAACACTGAAGCTTTCTTT. Its translation is CASSEGYGNTEAFF. This chain joins TRBV2 and TRBJ1-1; D ambiguous. Germline V lookup: CDR1 SNHLY, CDR2 FYNNEI. CDR3 length: 14 amino acids. The V end lost 1 base, the J end lost 1 base, and 7 bases lay between the germline ends.

The chain uses TRBV9 and TRBJ2-5; 7 nucleotides align to TRBD1. Germline CDR1 SGDLS, CDR2 YYNGEE. This CDR3 is built from 19 residues. Trimming at V came to 0 bases and at J to 3 bases, leaving 17 bases not matched to a gene. The CDR3 spells CASSVGLGRGSLGKETQYF. CDR3 DNA sequence: TGTGCCAGCAGCGTAGGTTTGGGCAGGGGGTCTCTGGGTAAAGAGACCCAGTACTTC.

The chain employs TRBV7-9 and TRBJ1-2; D call uncertain. Germline CDR1 SEHNR, CDR2 FQNEAQ (reference sequence). V lost 3 bases to trimming and J lost 14 bases, with 13 bases between them. The CDR3 spans 11 residues. The CDR3 loop is CASSFGALTTF. CDR3 DNA: TGTGCCAGCAGCTTCGGTGCCCTGACAACCTTC.

The chain recombines TRBV12-5 with TRBJ1-5; D perhaps matches TRBD1 (6 bases). The CDR3 loop spans 12 amino acids. V was trimmed by 3 bases and J by 9 bases, leaving 9 bases between them. Germline CDR1 and CDR2: LGHNT and FRNRAP. This CDR3 is CASGFAGVPQHF. The CDR3 coding sequence is TGTGCTAGTGGTTTCGCAGGGGTGCCCCAGCATTTT.

The chain employs TRBV5-4 and TRBJ2-3, with D uncertain. This CDR3 is built from 11 residues. Trimming pared 3 bases from V and 5 bases from J, leaving 4 bases between. Germline loops: CDR1 SGHNT, CDR2 YYREEE (reference sequence). CDR3 loop: CASSSLDTQYF. CDR3 coding DNA: TGTGCCAGCAGCTCTCTAGATACGCAGTATTTT.

The J gene is TRBJ2-1, the V gene TRBV5-4, with a weak D call TRBD1 (5 bases). Germline V gene lookup returns CDR1 SGHNT and CDR2 YYREEE (reference sequence). This CDR3 contains 12 residues. V was trimmed by 1 base and J by 9 bases, leaving 8 bases between them. CDR3 DNA: TGTGCCAGCAGCTTGACAGGTCTTGAGCAGTTCTTC. As protein: CASSLTGLEQFF.

The CDR3 spells CASSPLASGSSTQYF. As DNA, the CDR3 is TGTGCCAGCAGCCCTCTCGCTAGCGGGAGTAGTACGCAGTATTTT. V gene TRBV7-8 combines with J gene TRBJ2-3; TRBD2 matches at 10 bases. The junction had 10 bases not matched to a gene; V was cut back by 5 bases and J by 8 bases. The CDR3 is 15 residues long. Germline assignment: CDR1 SGHVS and CDR2 FQNEAQ.

This sequence joins TRBV3-1 (or the pseudogene TRBV3-2) and TRBJ2-7, with TRBD2 identical over 9 bases. V lost 3 bases to trimming and J lost 5 bases; unmatched junction nucleotides: 8. This CDR3 contains 15 residues. The germline V gene encodes CDR1 LGHDT and CDR2 YNNKEL (reference sequence). The CDR3 DNA follows: TGTGCCAGCAGCCATCAAAGAGCGGGAGGCGACGAGCAGTACTTC. It encodes CASSHQRAGGDEQYF.

The V and J genes are TRBV20-1 and TRBJ2-7; TRBD1 agrees at 9 bases. The ends lost 3 bases at V and 3 bases at J; junction bases unmatched: 6. Germline V lookup: CDR1 DFQATT, CDR2 SNEGSKA (reference sequence). CDR3 length: 14 amino acids. The CDR3 bases are TGCAGTGCTAGTGCGGGGACAGGGATCTACGAGCAGTACTTC. Translating gives CSASAGTGIYEQYF.